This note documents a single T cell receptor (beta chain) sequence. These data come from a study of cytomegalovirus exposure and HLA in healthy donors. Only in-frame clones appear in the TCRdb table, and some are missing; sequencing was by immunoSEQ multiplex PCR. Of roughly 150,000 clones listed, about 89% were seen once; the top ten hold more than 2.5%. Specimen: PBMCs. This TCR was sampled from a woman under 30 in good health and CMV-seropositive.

CDR3 sequence reads: CASSRDIMDYGYTF. CDR3 coding DNA: TGTGCCAGCAGCCGGGACATCATGGACTATGGCTACACCTTC. The V call is TRBV7-9, the J call TRBJ1-2; a possible D gene is TRBD1 (6 bases). Trimming left V 5 bases short and J 3 bases short, with 13 bases between. Germline values: CDR1 SEHNR, CDR2 FQNEAQ (reference sequence). This CDR3 spans 14 amino acids.